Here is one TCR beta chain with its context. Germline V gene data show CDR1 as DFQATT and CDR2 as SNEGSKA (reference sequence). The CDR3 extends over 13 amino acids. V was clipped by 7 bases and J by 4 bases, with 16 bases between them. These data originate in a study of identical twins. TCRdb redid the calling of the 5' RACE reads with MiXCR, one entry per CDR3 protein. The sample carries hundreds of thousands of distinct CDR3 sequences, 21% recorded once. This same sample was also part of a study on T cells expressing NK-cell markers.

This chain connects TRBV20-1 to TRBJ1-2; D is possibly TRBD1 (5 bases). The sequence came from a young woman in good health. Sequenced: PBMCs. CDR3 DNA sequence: TGCAGTGTACCCCCTGGGGCGCCCTATGGCTACACCTTC. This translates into CSVPPGAPYGYTF.